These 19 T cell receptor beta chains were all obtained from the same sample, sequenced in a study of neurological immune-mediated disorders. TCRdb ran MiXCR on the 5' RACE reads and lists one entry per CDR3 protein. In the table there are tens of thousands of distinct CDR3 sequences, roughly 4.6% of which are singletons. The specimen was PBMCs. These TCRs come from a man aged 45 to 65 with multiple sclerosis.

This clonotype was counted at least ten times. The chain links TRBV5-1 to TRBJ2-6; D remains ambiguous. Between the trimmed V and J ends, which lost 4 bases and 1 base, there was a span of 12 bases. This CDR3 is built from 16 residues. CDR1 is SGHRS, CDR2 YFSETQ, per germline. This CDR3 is CASSMGGTSGANVLTF. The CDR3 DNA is TGCGCCAGCAGCATGGGCGGAACTTCTGGGGCCAACGTCCTGACTTTC.

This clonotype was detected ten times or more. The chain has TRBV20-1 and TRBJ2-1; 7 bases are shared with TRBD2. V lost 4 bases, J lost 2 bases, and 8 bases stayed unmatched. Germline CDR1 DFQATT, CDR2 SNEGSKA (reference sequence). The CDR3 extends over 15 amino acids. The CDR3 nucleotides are TGCAGTGCTAAAAACCATCTAGCGGCCTACAATGAGCAGTTCTTC. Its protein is CSAKNHLAAYNEQFF.

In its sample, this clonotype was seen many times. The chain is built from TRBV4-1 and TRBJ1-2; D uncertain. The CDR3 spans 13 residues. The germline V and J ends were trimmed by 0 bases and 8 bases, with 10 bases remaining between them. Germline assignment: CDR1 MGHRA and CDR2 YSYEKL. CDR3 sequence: CASSQEGIPGYTF. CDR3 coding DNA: TGCGCCAGCAGCCAAGAAGGCATCCCCGGCTACACCTTC.

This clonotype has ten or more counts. CDR3 DNA sequence: TGTGCCAGCAGCTCGCAAGTCGGGTCTTCTGCCGGCGGGGAGTACTTC. Encoded protein: CASSSQVGSSAGGEYF. V gene TRBV4-2 combines with J gene TRBJ2-7; D might be TRBD2 (6 bases). Germline CDR1 and CDR2: LGHNA and YNFKEQ. The ends were cut back, 5 bases at V and 11 bases at J, with 28 bases in the middle. The CDR3 runs 16 residues.

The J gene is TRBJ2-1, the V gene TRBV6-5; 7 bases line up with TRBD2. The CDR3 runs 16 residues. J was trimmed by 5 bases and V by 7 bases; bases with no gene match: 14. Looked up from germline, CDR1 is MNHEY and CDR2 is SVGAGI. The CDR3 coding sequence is TGTGCCAGCAATTTTGGGTGGGGGGGGAGTCACAATGAGCAGTTCTTC. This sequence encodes CASNFGWGGSHNEQFF.

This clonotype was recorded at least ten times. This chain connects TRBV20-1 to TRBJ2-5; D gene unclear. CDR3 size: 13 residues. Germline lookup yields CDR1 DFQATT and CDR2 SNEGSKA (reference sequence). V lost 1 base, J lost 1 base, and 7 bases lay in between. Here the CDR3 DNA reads TGCAGTGCTAGAGGGGTCCTCCAAGAGACCCAGTACTTC. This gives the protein CSARGVLQETQYF.

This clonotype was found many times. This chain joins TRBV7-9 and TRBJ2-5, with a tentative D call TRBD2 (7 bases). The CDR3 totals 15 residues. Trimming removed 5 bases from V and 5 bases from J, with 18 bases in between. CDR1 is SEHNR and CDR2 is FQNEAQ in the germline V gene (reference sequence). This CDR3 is CASSPTGGDWETQYF. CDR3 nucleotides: TGTGCCAGCAGCCCCACGGGGGGCGACTGGGAGACCCAGTACTTC.

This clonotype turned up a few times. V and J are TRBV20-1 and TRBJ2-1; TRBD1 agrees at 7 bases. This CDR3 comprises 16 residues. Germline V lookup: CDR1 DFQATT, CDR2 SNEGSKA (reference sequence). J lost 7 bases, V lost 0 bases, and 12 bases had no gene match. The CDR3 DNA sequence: TGCAGTGCTAGAGATCGGGTCAGGGGGAGCCGAAATGAGCAGTTCTTC. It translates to CSARDRVRGSRNEQFF.

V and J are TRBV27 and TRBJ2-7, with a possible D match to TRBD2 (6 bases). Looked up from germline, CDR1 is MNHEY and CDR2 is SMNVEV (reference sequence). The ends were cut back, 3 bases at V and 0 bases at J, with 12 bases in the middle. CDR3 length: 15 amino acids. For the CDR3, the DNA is TGTGCCAGCAGTTTCCGGGACTCGGGCTCCTACGAGCAGTACTTC. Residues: CASSFRDSGSYEQYF.

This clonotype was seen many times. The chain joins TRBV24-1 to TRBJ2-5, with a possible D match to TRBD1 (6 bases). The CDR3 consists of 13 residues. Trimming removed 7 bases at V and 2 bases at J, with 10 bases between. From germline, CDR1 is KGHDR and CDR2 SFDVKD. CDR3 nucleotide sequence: TGTGCCACCAGGGGGACACTTCAAGAGACCCAGTACTTC. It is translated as CATRGTLQETQYF.

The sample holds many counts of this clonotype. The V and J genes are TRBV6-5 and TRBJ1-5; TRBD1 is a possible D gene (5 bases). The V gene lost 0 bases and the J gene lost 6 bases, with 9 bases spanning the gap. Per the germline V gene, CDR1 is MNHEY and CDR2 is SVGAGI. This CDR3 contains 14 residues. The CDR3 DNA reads TGTGCCAGCAGTTACTCAGCGGGGGGTCAGCCCCAGCATTTT. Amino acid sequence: CASSYSAGGQPQHF.

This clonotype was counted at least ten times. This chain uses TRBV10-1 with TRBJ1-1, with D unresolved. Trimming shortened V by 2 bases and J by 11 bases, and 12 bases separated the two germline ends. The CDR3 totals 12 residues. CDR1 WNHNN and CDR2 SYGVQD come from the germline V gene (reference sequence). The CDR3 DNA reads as TGCGCCAGCAGTGAGGTTGCTACTGGGGCTTTCTTT. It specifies CASSEVATGAFF.

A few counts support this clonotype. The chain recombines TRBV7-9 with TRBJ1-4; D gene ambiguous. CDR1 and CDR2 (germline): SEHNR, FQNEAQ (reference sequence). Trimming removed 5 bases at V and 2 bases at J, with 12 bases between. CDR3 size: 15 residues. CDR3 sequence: CASSPPILTNEKLFF. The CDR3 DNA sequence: TGTGCCAGCAGCCCTCCGATATTGACTAATGAAAAACTGTTTTTT. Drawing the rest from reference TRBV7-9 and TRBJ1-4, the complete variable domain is DTGVSQNPRHKITKRGQNVTFRCDPISEHNRLYWYRQTLGQGPEFLTYFQNEAQLEKSRLLSDRFSAERPKGSFSTLEIQRTEQGDSAMYLCASSPPILTNEKLFFGSGTQLSVL.

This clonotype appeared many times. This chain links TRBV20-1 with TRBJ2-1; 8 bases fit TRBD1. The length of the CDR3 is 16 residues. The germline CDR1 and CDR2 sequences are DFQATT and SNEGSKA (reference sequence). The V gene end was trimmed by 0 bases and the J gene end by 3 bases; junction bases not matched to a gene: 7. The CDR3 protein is CSARDQTGVGYNEQFF. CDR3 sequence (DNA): TGCAGTGCTAGAGATCAGACAGGGGTGGGCTACAATGAGCAGTTCTTC.

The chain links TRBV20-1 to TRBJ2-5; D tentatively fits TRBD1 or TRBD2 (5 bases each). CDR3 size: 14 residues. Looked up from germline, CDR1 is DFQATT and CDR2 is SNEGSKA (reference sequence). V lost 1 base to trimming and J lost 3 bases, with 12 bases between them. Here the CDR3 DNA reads TGCAGTGCTAGAGTGTGGGACGGCAAAGAGACCCAGTACTTC. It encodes CSARVWDGKETQYF.

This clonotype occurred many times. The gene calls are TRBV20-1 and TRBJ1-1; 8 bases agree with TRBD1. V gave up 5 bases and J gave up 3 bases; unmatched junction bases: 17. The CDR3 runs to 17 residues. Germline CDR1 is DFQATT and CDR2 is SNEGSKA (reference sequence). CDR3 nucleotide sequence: TGCAGTGCTCCTGGACAGGGTTTAGGTCGTTCGTACACTGAAGCTTTCTTT. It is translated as CSAPGQGLGRSYTEAFF.

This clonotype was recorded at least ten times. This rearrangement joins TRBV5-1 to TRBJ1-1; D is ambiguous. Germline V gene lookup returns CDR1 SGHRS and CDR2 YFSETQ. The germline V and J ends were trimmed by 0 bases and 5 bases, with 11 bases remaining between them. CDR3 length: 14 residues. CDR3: CASSLGVSDTEAFF. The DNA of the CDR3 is TGCGCCAGCAGCTTGGGGGTTTCGGATACTGAAGCTTTCTTT.

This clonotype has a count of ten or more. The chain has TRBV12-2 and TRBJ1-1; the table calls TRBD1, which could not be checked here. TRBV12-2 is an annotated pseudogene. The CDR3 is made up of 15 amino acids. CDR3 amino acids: CASRLASTANTEAFF. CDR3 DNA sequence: TGTGCAAGTCGCTTAGCCTCGACAGCGAACACTGAAGCTTTCTTT.

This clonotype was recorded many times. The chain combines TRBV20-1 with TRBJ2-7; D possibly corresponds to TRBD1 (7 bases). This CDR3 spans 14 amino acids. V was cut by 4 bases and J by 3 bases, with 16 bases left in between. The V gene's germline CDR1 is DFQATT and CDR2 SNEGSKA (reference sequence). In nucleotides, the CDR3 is TGCAGTGCTATGGTACAGGGGAGGCACTACGAGCAGTACTTC. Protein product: CSAMVQGRHYEQYF.